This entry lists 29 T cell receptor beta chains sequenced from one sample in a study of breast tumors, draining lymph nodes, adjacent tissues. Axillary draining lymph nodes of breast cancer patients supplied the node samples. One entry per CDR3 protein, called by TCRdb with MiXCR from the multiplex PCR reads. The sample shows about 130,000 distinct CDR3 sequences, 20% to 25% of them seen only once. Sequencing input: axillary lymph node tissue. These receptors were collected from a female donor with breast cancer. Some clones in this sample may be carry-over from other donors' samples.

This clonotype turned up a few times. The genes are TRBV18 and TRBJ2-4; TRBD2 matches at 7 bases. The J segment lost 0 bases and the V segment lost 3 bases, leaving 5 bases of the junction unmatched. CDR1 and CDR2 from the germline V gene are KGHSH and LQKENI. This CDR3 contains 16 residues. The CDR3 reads CASSPPGRLAKNIQYF. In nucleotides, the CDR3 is TGTGCCAGCTCACCGCCCGGGAGGCTAGCCAAAAACATTCAGTACTTC.

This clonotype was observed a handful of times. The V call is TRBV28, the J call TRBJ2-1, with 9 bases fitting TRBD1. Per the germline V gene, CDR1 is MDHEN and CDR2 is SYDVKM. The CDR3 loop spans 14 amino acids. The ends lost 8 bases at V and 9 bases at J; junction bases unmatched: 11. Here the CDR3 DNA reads TGTGCCAGCGAGTCTCTACAGGGGGCAGGTGAGCAGTTCTTC. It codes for CASESLQGAGEQFF.

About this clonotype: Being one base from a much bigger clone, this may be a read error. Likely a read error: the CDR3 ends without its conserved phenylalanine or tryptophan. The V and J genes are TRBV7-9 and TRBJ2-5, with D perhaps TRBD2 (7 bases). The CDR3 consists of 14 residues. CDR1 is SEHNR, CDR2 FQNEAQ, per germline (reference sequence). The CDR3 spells CTSSWGGGQETQYS. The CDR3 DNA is TGTACCAGCAGCTGGGGAGGGGGCCAAGAGACCCAGTACTCC.

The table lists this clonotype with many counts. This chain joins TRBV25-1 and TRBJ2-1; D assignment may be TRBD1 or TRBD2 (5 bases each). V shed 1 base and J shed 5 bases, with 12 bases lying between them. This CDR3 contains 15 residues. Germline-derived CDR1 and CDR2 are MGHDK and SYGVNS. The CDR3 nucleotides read TGTGCCAGCAGTGAATTCCGGGACGTGAACAATGAGCAGTTCTTC. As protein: CASSEFRDVNNEQFF. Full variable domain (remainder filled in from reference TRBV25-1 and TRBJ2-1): EADIYQTPRYLVIGTGKKITLECSQTMGHDKMYWYQQDPGMELHLIHYSYGVNSTEKGDLSSESTVSRIRTEHFPLTLESARPSHTSQYLCASSEFRDVNNEQFFGPGTRLTVL.

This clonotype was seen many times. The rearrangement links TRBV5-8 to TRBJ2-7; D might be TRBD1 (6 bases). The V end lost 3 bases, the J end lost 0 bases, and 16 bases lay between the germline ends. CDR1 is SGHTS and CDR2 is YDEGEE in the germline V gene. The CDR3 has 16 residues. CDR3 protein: CASSSQGRMSSYEQYF. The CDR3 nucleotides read TGTGCCAGCAGCTCCCAGGGGCGGATGAGCTCCTACGAGCAGTACTTC. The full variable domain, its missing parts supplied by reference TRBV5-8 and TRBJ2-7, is EAGVTQSPTHLIKTRGQQATLRCSPISGHTSVYWYQQALGLGLQFLLWYDEGEERNRGNFPPRFSGRQFPNYSSELNVNALELEDSALYLCASSSQGRMSSYEQYFGPGTRLTVT.

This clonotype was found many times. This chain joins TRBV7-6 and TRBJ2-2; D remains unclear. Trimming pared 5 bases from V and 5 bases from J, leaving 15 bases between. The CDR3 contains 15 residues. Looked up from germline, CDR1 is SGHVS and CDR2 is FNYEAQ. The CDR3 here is CASSPSRPPTGELFF. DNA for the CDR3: TGTGCCAGCAGCCCGAGCAGACCTCCGACCGGGGAGCTGTTTTTT.

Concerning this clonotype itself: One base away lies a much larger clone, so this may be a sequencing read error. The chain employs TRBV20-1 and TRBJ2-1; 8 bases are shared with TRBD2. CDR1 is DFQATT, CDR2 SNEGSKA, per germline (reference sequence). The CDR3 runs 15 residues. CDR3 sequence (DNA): TGCAGTGCTAGAGACGGCGGGAGGTCCTACAGTGAGCAGTTCTTC. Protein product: CSARDGGRSYSEQFF.

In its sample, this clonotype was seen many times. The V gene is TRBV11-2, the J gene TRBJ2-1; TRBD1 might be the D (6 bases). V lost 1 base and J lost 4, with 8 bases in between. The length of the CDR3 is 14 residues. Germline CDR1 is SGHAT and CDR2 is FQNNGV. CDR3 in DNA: TGTGCCAGCAGCTTAGGACAGGATTACAATGAGCAGTTCTTC. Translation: CASSLGQDYNEQFF.

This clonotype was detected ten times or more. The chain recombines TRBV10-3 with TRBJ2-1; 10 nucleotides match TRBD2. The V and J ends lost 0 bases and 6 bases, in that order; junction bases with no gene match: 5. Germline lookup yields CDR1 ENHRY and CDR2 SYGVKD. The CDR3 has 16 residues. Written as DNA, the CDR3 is TGTGCCATCAGTGAGTCAGTACTAGCGGGACGCAATGAGCAGTTCTTC. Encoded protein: CAISESVLAGRNEQFF.

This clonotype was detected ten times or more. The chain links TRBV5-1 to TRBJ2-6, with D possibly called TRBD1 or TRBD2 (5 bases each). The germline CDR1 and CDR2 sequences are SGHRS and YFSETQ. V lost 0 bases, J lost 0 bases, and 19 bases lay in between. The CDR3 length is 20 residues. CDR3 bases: TGCGCCAGCAGCTTGGTTCCCCAGGGCGGAGGAAGCTCTGGGGCCAACGTCCTGACTTTC. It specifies CASSLVPQGGGSSGANVLTF.

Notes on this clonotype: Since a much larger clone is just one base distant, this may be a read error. CDR3 residues: CASSSSGSSGTYNEQSF. In nucleotides, the CDR3 is TGTGCCAGCAGCTCCTCCGGGTCTAGCGGGACCTACAATGAGCAGTCCTTC. The J gene is TRBJ2-1, the V gene TRBV11-3; 9 bases align to TRBD2. Germline assignment: CDR1 SGHNT and CDR2 YENEEA. This CDR3 spans 17 amino acids.

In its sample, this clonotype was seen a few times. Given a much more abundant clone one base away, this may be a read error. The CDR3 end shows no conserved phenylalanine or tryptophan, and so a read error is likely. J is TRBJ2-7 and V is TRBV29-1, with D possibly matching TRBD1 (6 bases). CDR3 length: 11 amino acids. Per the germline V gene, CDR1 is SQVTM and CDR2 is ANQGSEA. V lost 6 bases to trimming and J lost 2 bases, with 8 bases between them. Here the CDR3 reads CSVGQTYEQYL. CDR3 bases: TGCAGCGTAGGACAGACCTACGAGCAGTACCTC.

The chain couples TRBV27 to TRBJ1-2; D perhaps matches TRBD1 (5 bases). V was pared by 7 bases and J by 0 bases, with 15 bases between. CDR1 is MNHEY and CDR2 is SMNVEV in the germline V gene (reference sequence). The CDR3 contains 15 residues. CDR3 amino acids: CASKSFTGTNYGYTF. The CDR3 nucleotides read TGTGCCAGCAAGTCCTTTACAGGAACTAACTATGGCTACACCTTC.

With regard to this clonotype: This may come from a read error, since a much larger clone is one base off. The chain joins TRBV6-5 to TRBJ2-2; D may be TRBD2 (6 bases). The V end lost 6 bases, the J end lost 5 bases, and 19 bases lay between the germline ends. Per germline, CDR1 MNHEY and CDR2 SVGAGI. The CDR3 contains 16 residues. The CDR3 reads CASSLIAEGYTGELFF. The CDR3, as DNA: TGTGCCAGCAGCCTAATAGCGGAAGGGTATACCGGGGAGCTGTTTTTT.

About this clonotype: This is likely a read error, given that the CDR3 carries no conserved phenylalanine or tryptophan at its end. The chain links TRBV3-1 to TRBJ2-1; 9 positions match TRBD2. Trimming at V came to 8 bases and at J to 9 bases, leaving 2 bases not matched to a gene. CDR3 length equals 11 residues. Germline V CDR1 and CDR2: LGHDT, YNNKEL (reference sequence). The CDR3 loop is CASAGGAEQFL. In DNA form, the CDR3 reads TGTGCCAGCGCGGGGGGGGCTGAGCAGTTCCTC.

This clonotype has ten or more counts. In DNA, the CDR3 is TGTGCCAGCAGCTTAGATCAGTATGGGACCCAGTACTTC. It yields the protein CASSLDQYGTQYF. J is TRBJ2-5 and V is TRBV11-3; no clear D. This CDR3 contains 13 residues. V was clipped by 0 bases and J by 7 bases, with 9 bases between them. Germline V CDR1 and CDR2: SGHNT, YENEEA.

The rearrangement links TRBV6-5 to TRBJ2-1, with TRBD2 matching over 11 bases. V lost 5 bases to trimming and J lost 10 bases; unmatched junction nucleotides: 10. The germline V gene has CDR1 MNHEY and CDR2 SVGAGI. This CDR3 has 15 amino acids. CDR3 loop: CASSDTSGRVGEQFF. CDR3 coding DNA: TGTGCCAGCAGTGACACTAGCGGGAGAGTTGGGGAGCAGTTCTTC.

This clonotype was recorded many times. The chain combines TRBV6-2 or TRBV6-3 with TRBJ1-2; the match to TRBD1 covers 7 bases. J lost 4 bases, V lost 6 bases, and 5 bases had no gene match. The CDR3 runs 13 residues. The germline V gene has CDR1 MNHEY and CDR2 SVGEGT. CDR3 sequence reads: CASRNRGLYGYTF. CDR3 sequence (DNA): TGTGCCAGCAGAAACAGGGGCCTCTATGGCTACACCTTC.

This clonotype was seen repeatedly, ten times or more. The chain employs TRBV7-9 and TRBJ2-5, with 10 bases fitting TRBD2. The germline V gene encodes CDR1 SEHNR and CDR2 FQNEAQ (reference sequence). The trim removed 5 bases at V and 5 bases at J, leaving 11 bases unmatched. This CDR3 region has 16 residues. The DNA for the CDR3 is TGTGCCAGCAGCCCCCGGGCTAGCGGGAGTGGGGAGACCCAGTACTTC. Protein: CASSPRASGSGETQYF.

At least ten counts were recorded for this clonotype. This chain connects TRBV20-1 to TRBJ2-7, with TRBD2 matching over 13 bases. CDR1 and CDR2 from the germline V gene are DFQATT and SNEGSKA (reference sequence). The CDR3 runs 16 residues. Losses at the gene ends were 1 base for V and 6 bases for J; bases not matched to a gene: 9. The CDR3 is CSARGTSGRALIEQYF. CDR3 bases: TGCAGTGCTAGAGGAACTAGCGGGAGGGCACTGATCGAGCAGTACTTC.

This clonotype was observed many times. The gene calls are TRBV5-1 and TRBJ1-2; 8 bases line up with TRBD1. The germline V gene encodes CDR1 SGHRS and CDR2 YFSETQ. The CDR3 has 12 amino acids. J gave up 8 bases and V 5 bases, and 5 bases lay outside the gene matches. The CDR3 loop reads CASRNSGGGYTF. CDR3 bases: TGCGCCAGCAGAAATTCAGGGGGCGGCTACACCTTC.

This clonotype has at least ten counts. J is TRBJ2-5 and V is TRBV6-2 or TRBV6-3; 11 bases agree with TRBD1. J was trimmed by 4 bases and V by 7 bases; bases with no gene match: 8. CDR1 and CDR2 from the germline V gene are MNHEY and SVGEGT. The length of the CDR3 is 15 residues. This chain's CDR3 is CASIRPGTGGETQYF. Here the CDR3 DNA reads TGTGCCAGCATTCGACCCGGGACAGGGGGAGAGACCCAGTACTTC.

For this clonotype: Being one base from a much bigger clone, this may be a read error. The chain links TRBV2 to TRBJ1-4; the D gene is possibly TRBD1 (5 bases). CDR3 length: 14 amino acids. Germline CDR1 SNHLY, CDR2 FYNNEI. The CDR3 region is CASSLRGRNEKPFF. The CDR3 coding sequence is TGTGCCAGCAGTCTTAGGGGACGGAATGAAAAACCGTTTTTT. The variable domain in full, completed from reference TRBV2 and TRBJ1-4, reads EPEVTQTPSHQVTQMGQEVILRCVPISNHLYFYWYRQILGQKVEFLVSFYNNEISEKSEIFDDQFSVERPDGSNFTLKIRSTKLEDSAMYFCASSLRGRNEKPFFGSGTQLSVL.

The CDR3 nucleotides read TGTGCCAGCAGTTTATTCCTAGGGAATGAAAAACTGTTTTTT. It encodes CASSLFLGNEKLFF. This rearrangement joins TRBV12-3 or TRBV12-4 to TRBJ1-4, with D unresolved. There are 14 residues in the CDR3. Trimming shortened V by 2 bases and J by 5 bases, and 9 bases separated the two germline ends.

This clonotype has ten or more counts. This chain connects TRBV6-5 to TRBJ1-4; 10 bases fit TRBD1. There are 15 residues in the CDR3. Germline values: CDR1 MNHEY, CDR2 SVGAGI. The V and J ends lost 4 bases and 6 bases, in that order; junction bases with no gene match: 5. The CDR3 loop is CASSLFGTGDEKLFF. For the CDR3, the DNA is TGTGCCAGCAGTTTATTTGGGACAGGGGATGAAAAACTGTTTTTT.

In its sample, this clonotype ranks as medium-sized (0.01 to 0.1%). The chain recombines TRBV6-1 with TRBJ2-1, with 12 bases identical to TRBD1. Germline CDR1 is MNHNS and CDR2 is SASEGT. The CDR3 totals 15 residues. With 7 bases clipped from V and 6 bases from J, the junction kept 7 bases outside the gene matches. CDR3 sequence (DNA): TGTGCCAGCACACTGGGACAGGGGGCCCTCAATGAGCAGTTCTTC. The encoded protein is CASTLGQGALNEQFF.

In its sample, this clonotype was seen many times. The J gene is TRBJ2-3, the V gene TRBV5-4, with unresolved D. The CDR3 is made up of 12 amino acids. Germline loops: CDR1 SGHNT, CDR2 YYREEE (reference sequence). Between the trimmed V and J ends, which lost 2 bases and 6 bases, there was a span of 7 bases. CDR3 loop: CASSLSADTQYF. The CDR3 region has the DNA TGTGCCAGCAGCTTATCTGCGGATACGCAGTATTTT.

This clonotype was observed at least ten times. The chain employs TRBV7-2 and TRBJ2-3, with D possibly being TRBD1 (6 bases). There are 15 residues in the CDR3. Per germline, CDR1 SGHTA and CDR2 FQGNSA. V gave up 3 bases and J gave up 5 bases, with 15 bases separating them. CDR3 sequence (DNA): TGTGCCAGCAGCTTCCGGGACCCAGGGGTAGATACGCAGTATTTT. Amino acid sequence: CASSFRDPGVDTQYF.

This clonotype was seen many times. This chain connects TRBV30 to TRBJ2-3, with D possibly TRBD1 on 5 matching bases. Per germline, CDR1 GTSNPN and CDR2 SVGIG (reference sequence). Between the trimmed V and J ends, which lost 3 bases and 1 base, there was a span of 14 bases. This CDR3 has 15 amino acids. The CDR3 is CAWRKLGVGTDTQYF. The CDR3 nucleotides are TGTGCCTGGAGAAAGCTAGGGGTTGGCACAGATACGCAGTATTTT.